Following are 13 T cell receptor beta chains from one sample sequenced in a study of cytomegalovirus exposure and HLA in healthy donors. Use of 60 Vbeta and 13 Jbeta primers characterized the PCR. Profiled with immunoSEQ multiplex PCR; TCRdb holds only in-frame clones, not every one. The sample data list about 130,000 clones. Sequences were obtained from PBMCs. The receptors were gathered from a man between 35 and 55 years old in good health and CMV-seronegative.

The chain carries TRBV15 and TRBJ2-7; D perhaps matches TRBD2 (6 bases). Trimming took 0 bases from V and 6 from J, leaving 18 bases between them. Germline CDR1 is LNHNV and CDR2 is YYDKDF (reference sequence). CDR3 length: 16 amino acids. CDR3 residues: CATSRDRGGKGVEQYF. CDR3 nucleotide sequence: TGTGCCACCAGCAGAGATCGGGGAGGAAAGGGCGTCGAGCAGTACTTC.

This rearrangement joins TRBV7-2 to TRBJ2-3; a possible D gene is TRBD2 (6 bases). V was shortened by 5 bases and J by 4 bases, with 16 bases between the two germline ends. Germline CDR1 is SGHTA and CDR2 is FQGNSA. This CDR3 is built from 15 residues. CDR3 sequence: CASSPGGGWADTQYF. DNA of the CDR3: TGTGCCAGCAGCCCTGGGGGAGGATGGGCAGATACGCAGTATTTT.

The V gene is TRBV11-3, the J gene TRBJ2-1; the match to TRBD2 covers 8 bases. The V and J ends lost 3 bases and 3 bases, in that order; junction bases with no gene match: 10. The CDR3 is made up of 17 amino acids. From germline, CDR1 is SGHNT and CDR2 YENEEA. The CDR3 here is CASSLPLGRDIYNEQFF. As DNA, the CDR3 is TGTGCCAGCAGCTTGCCCCTCGGGAGGGATATCTACAATGAGCAGTTCTTC.

The chain has TRBV25-1 and TRBJ2-5, with D uncertain. Trimming pared 6 bases from V and 2 bases from J, leaving 16 bases between. Looked up from germline, CDR1 is MGHDK and CDR2 is SYGVNS. The CDR3 has 15 amino acids. The CDR3 is CASSAWASQQETQYF. The CDR3 region has the DNA TGTGCCAGCAGCGCTTGGGCATCTCAGCAAGAGACCCAGTACTTC.

The chain couples TRBV5-4 to TRBJ2-5; 7 nucleotides line up with TRBD1. The CDR3 length is 14 residues. Germline CDR1 is SGHNT and CDR2 is YYREEE (reference sequence). The V gene end was trimmed by 4 bases and the J gene end by 3 bases; junction bases not matched to a gene: 6. CDR3 DNA sequence: TGTGCCAGCAGCGCGAGACAGGGAGAAGAGACCCAGTACTTC. It yields the protein CASSARQGEETQYF.

The V call is TRBV11-2, the J call TRBJ2-7; D may be TRBD1 (6 bases). The CDR3 consists of 16 residues. The germline V and J ends were trimmed by 1 base and 0 bases, with 13 bases remaining between them. The germline CDR1 and CDR2 sequences are SGHAT and FQNNGV. CDR3 amino acids: CASSLVLQGSSYEQYF. CDR3 coding DNA: TGTGCCAGCAGCTTAGTGCTGCAGGGGTCCTCCTACGAGCAGTACTTC.

The chain has TRBV5-6 and TRBJ1-2; 7 bases fit TRBD1. The ends lost 1 base at V and 8 bases at J; junction bases unmatched: 5. The V gene's germline CDR1 is SGHDT and CDR2 YYEEEE. The CDR3 is 13 residues long. CDR3 protein: CASSLRDRAGYTF. CDR3 in DNA: TGTGCCAGCAGCTTGAGAGACAGGGCGGGCTACACCTTC.

J is TRBJ1-5 and V is TRBV10-3, with 10 bases aligning to TRBD1. The V gene end was trimmed by 10 bases and the J gene end by 6 bases; junction bases not matched to a gene: 12. The CDR3 totals 15 residues. In germline, CDR1 is ENHRY, CDR2 SYGVKD. CDR3 protein: CATRQGAGVSQPQHF. CDR3 DNA: TGTGCCACGCGACAGGGGGCGGGAGTTAGTCAGCCCCAGCATTTT.

The rearrangement links TRBV28 to TRBJ1-5; no definite D call. The germline CDR1 and CDR2 sequences are MDHEN and SYDVKM. Trimming took off 6 bases at V and 1 base at J, with 4 bases between the two ends. This CDR3 is 12 amino acids long. The DNA of the CDR3 is TGTGCCAGCAGGGCAAGCAATCAGCCCCAGCATTTT. Protein: CASRASNQPQHF.

The chain recombines TRBV6-1 with TRBJ2-3, with D hard to call. There are 11 residues in the CDR3. V lost 7 bases, J lost 6 bases, and 8 bases lay in between. The germline CDR1 and CDR2 sequences are MNHNS and SASEGT. The CDR3, as DNA: TGTGCCAGCACCCTCCGGGATACGCAGTATTTT. This sequence encodes CASTLRDTQYF.

This chain links TRBV5-4 with TRBJ2-5; 12 bases agree with TRBD1. Germline CDR1 and CDR2: SGHNT and YYREEE (reference sequence). The CDR3 has 13 amino acids. V gave up 4 bases and J gave up 9 bases; unmatched junction bases: 4. CDR3 sequence (DNA): TGTGCCAGCAGCGGGGGACAGGGGGCCTCCCAGTACTTC. This encodes CASSGGQGASQYF. The full variable domain, rest sourced from reference TRBV5-4 and TRBJ2-5, is ETGVTQSPTHLIKTRGQQVTLRCSSQSGHNTVSWYQQALGQGPQFIFQYYREEENGRGNFPPRFSGLQFPNYSSELNVNALELDDSALYLCASSGGQGASQYFGPGTRLLVL.

The chain carries TRBV27 and TRBJ2-7; TRBD1 matches 7 bases. Germline V gives CDR1 MNHEY, CDR2 SMNVEV (reference sequence). This CDR3 spans 13 amino acids. V lost 1 base, J lost 6 bases, and 3 bases stayed unmatched. CDR3 sequence: CASSLWAGGEQYF. The CDR3 region has the DNA TGTGCCAGCAGTTTATGGGCAGGGGGCGAGCAGTACTTC.

DNA for the CDR3: TGTGCCAGCAGTGTAGAGGTCGGGTATGGCTACACCTTC. Protein sequence: CASSVEVGYGYTF. This rearrangement joins TRBV6-4 to TRBJ1-2; D is ambiguous. Per germline, CDR1 MRHNA and CDR2 SNTAGT. The CDR3 has 13 amino acids. V was shortened by 4 bases and J by 5 bases, with 11 bases between the two germline ends.